This entry lists 32 T cell receptor beta chains sequenced from one sample in a study of blood T cell repertoires in COVID-19. TCRdb keeps only in-frame clones here, not all; method: immunoSEQ multiplex PCR. In the table there are approximately 200,000 clones, approximately 84% of which are singletons. Sequenced input: PBMCs or T cells enriched from blood (not recorded which). These receptors were obtained from a woman younger than 45 who had recovered from COVID-19.

V gene TRBV19 combines with J gene TRBJ1-1; no clear D gene. The CDR3 runs to 14 residues. CDR1 LNHDA and CDR2 SQIVND come from the germline V gene (reference sequence). V gave up 7 bases and J gave up 0 bases, with 12 bases separating them. Here the CDR3 DNA reads TGTGCCAGTACCTCGGTCCTCATGAACACTGAAGCTTTCTTT. This gives the protein CASTSVLMNTEAFF.

The J gene is TRBJ1-3, the V gene TRBV30; D is undetermined. Germline CDR1 GTSNPN, CDR2 SVGIG (reference sequence). The CDR3 is 14 amino acids. V lost 1 base to trimming and J lost 3 bases, with 10 bases between them. CDR3 residues: CAWSGGLGGNTIYF. The CDR3 region has the DNA TGTGCCTGGAGTGGCGGGTTAGGTGGAAACACCATATATTTT.

The J gene is TRBJ2-1, the V gene TRBV9; D may be TRBD2 (5 bases). CDR3 size: 14 residues. The germline V gene has CDR1 SGDLS and CDR2 YYNGEE. The V and J ends lost 6 bases and 3 bases respectively, with 13 bases between them. CDR3 DNA sequence: TGTGCCAGCAAACGGGATGACTTCTACAATGAGCAGTTCTTC. This gives the protein CASKRDDFYNEQFF.

V is TRBV9 and J is TRBJ1-3, with 9 bases matching TRBD1. This CDR3 comprises 17 residues. J was trimmed by 1 base and V by 0 bases; bases with no gene match: 5. Per germline, CDR1 SGDLS and CDR2 YYNGEE. DNA of the CDR3: TGTGCCAGCAGCGTAGGAGTGACAGGGGGATCTGGAAACACCATATATTTT. Translation: CASSVGVTGGSGNTIYF.

This clone has just a few counts. The rearrangement joins TRBV5-4 to TRBJ1-3, with unresolved D. Germline V gene data show CDR1 as SGHNT and CDR2 as YYREEE (reference sequence). This CDR3 comprises 14 residues. Trimming removed 1 base at V and 4 bases at J, with 9 bases between. The CDR3 DNA sequence: TGTGCCAGCAGCTTGCCAGGTTCGGGAAACACCATATATTTT. Protein sequence: CASSLPGSGNTIYF.

V and J are TRBV9 and TRBJ2-3; D uncertain. V lost 0 bases to trimming and J lost 4 bases, with 12 bases between them. This CDR3 is built from 15 residues. CDR1 is SGDLS, CDR2 YYNGEE, per germline. CDR3 in DNA: TGTGCCAGCAGCGTAGTGCTCCGGTCGTCAGATACGCAGTATTTT. It is translated as CASSVVLRSSDTQYF.

The CDR3 region is CASSLGRRGAVSYNEQFF. CDR3 nucleotide sequence: TGTGCCAGCAGCTTAGGAAGGCGGGGGGCCGTGTCCTACAATGAGCAGTTCTTC. V gene TRBV11-2 combines with J gene TRBJ2-1; 8 bases match TRBD2. CDR1 and CDR2 from the germline V gene are SGHAT and FQNNGV. Unmatched junction bases numbered 9, after V lost 1 base and J lost 1 base. The CDR3 has 18 residues.

The CDR3 bases are TGTGCCAGCAGCTTGACGGGGGGCCCCTTGAGGTCTGAAGCTTTCTTT. This translates into CASSLTGGPLRSEAFF. The J gene is TRBJ1-1, the V gene TRBV5-4; maybe TRBD1 (6 bases). There are 16 residues in the CDR3. Germline loops: CDR1 SGHNT, CDR2 YYREEE (reference sequence). V was shortened by 1 base and J by 6 bases, with 19 bases between the two germline ends.

The chain is built from TRBV5-1 and TRBJ2-7, with unresolved D. Deletions cut 0 bases from V and 3 bases from J, with 13 bases between. Germline V gene data show CDR1 as SGHRS and CDR2 as YFSETQ. CDR3 size: 15 residues. CDR3 amino acids: CASSLGPKEVYEQYF. The CDR3 coding sequence is TGCGCCAGCAGCTTGGGGCCGAAAGAAGTCTACGAGCAGTACTTC.

V gene TRBV4-1 combines with J gene TRBJ1-3, with 7 bases fitting TRBD1. V lost 0 bases and J lost 4; bases outside the gene matches: 9. Germline V gene data show CDR1 as MGHRA and CDR2 as YSYEKL. The CDR3 length is 17 residues. Here the CDR3 reads CASSQDQFSRGGNTIYF. For the CDR3, the DNA is TGCGCCAGCAGCCAAGATCAATTCAGCAGGGGGGGAAACACCATATATTTT.

The genes are TRBV29-1 and TRBJ2-1; TRBD2 matches at 8 bases. The CDR3 runs 14 residues. V lost 6 bases to trimming and J lost 8 bases; unmatched junction nucleotides: 12. Per germline, CDR1 SQVTM and CDR2 ANQGSEA. The CDR3: CSVAPGLGADEQFF. The CDR3 DNA reads TGCAGCGTGGCTCCGGGACTAGGGGCCGATGAGCAGTTCTTC.

The CDR3: CASSLRRVGAEAFF. CDR3 DNA sequence: TGTGCCAGCAGCTTAAGGCGGGTTGGGGCTGAAGCTTTCTTT. The chain couples TRBV7-2 to TRBJ1-1; D unresolved. The length of the CDR3 is 14 residues. CDR1 is SGHTA and CDR2 is FQGNSA in the germline V gene. The ends were cut back, 2 bases at V and 6 bases at J, with 13 bases in the middle.

V is TRBV16 and J is TRBJ2-3; possible D gene TRBD1, 5 bases. V was shortened by 4 bases and J by 5 bases, with 10 bases between the two germline ends. This CDR3 is built from 13 residues. Germline assignment: CDR1 KGHSY and CDR2 FQNENV. This chain's CDR3 is CASSRIQGDTQYF. The CDR3 nucleotides are TGTGCCAGCAGCCGAATTCAGGGAGATACGCAGTATTTT.

This clone was found a few times. The chain joins TRBV7-3 to TRBJ2-3; 13 nucleotides match TRBD2. Trimming at V came to 5 bases and at J to 5 bases, leaving 7 bases not matched to a gene. Germline loops: CDR1 SGHTA, CDR2 FQGTGA. The CDR3 runs to 16 residues. The CDR3 nucleotides read TGTGCCAGCAGCCCAATAGGACTAGCGGGAGTAGATACGCAGTATTTT. Translated, it gives CASSPIGLAGVDTQYF.

This sequence joins TRBV7-2 and TRBJ2-3; D might be TRBD2 (6 bases). The V gene lost 6 bases and the J gene lost 2 bases, with 15 bases spanning the gap. There are 15 residues in the CDR3. Per the germline V gene, CDR1 is SGHTA and CDR2 is FQGNSA. Here the CDR3 DNA reads TGTGCCAGCAGACTTACGGGACTCCACACAGATACGCAGTATTTT. This codes for CASRLTGLHTDTQYF. Full variable domain (outside the CDR3, taken from reference TRBV7-2 and TRBJ2-3): GAGVSQSPSNKVTEKGKDVELRCDPISGHTALYWYRQSLGQGLEFLIYFQGNSAPDKSGLPSDRFSAERTGGSVSTLTIQRTQQEDSAVYLCASRLTGLHTDTQYFGPGTRLTVL.

The chain uses TRBV21-1 and TRBJ2-2; the tabulated D call, TRBD1, remains unverified against the DNA. TRBV21-1 is annotated as a pseudogene. The CDR3 sequence is 18 residues long. CDR3 loop: CASSTHTRQGVNTGELFF. CDR3 nucleotide sequence: TGTGCCAGCAGCACCCATACCCGACAGGGGGTAAACACCGGGGAGCTGTTTTTT.

This rearrangement joins TRBV19 to TRBJ2-1; 7 bases map to TRBD2. Germline CDR1 LNHDA, CDR2 SQIVND (reference sequence). The V and J ends lost 5 bases and 8 bases, in that order; junction bases with no gene match: 12. CDR3 length equals 15 residues. CDR3 protein: CASSPRGETSYEQFF. CDR3 DNA sequence: TGTGCCAGTAGTCCCCGGGGGGAAACCTCCTATGAGCAGTTCTTC.

This chain uses TRBV19 with TRBJ1-2, with TRBD1 identical over 7 bases. Trimming at V came to 5 bases and at J to 8 bases, leaving 14 bases not matched to a gene. CDR3 length equals 15 residues. The V gene's germline CDR1 is LNHDA and CDR2 SQIVND (reference sequence). The CDR3 protein is CASSQPATGSGGYTF. The CDR3 bases are TGTGCCAGTAGTCAACCGGCGACAGGGTCGGGCGGCTACACCTTC.

This chain links TRBV3-1 (or the pseudogene TRBV3-2) with TRBJ2-1; TRBD2 might be the D (5 bases). The CDR3 has 12 residues. Germline values: CDR1 LGHDT, CDR2 YNNKEL (reference sequence). V was pared by 7 bases and J by 9 bases, with 13 bases between. The CDR3 sequence: CASTPRTGEQFF. The CDR3 bases are TGTGCCAGCACCCCCCGGACTGGTGAGCAGTTCTTC.

This clone was seen once. The chain is built from TRBV29-1 and TRBJ1-1; possibly TRBD1 for D (6 bases). Per the germline V gene, CDR1 is SQVTM and CDR2 is ANQGSEA. The V gene lost 5 bases and the J gene lost 0 bases, with 10 bases spanning the gap. The CDR3 consists of 13 residues. The CDR3, as DNA: TGCAGCGTTCATGGGACACTGAACACTGAAGCTTTCTTT. Its protein product is CSVHGTLNTEAFF. Filled out from reference TRBV29-1 and TRBJ1-1, the complete variable domain reads SAVISQKPSRDICQRGTSLTIQCQVDSQVTMMFWYRQQPGQSLTLIATANQGSEATYESGFVIDKFPISRPNLTFSTLTVSNMSPEDSSIYLCSVHGTLNTEAFFGQGTRLTVV.

The chain has TRBV27 and TRBJ2-6, with a tentative D call TRBD1 (6 bases). The CDR3 loop spans 14 amino acids. Per the germline V gene, CDR1 is MNHEY and CDR2 is SMNVEV (reference sequence). The CDR3 is CATNQGSGANVLTF. CDR3 DNA sequence: TGTGCGACCAACCAGGGGTCTGGGGCCAACGTCCTGACTTTC.

At least ten counts were recorded for this clone. Within the sample, other DNA sequences also encode this same CDR3. This chain connects TRBV28 to TRBJ1-6; D is unresolved. The CDR3 is made up of 14 amino acids. Germline values: CDR1 MDHEN, CDR2 SYDVKM. The germline V and J ends were trimmed by 2 bases and 5 bases, with 7 bases remaining between them. The chain's CDR3 is CASSLRRDNSPLHF. The CDR3, as DNA: TGTGCCAGCAGTTTAAGGAGAGATAATTCACCCCTCCACTTT.

This chain connects TRBV3-1 (or the pseudogene TRBV3-2) to TRBJ2-7, with TRBD2 matching 11 bases. This CDR3 has 14 residues. Per the germline V gene, CDR1 is LGHDT and CDR2 is YNNKEL (reference sequence). J lost 3 bases, V lost 7 bases, and 5 bases had no gene match. In DNA, the CDR3 is TGTGCCAGCACCCTTGGGACTAGCGGCTACGAGCAGTACTTC. It specifies CASTLGTSGYEQYF.

The gene calls are TRBV6-5 and TRBJ2-2; 10 bases map to TRBD1. J gave up 6 bases and V 6 bases, and 4 bases lay outside the gene matches. This CDR3 has 14 residues. Germline V lookup: CDR1 MNHEY, CDR2 SVGAGI. CDR3 sequence: CASSTGTGAGELFF. The CDR3 region has the DNA TGTGCCAGCAGCACCGGGACAGGGGCCGGGGAGCTGTTTTTT.

This chain joins TRBV5-8 and TRBJ1-1, with 8 bases identical to TRBD1. The CDR3 runs 16 residues. Looked up from germline, CDR1 is SGHTS and CDR2 is YDEGEE. Trimming removed 4 bases from V and 5 bases from J; junction bases left unmatched: 13. CDR3 residues: CASSPYQTGEGTEAFF. The CDR3 DNA sequence: TGTGCCAGCAGCCCCTACCAGACAGGGGAAGGTACTGAAGCTTTCTTT.

This chain connects TRBV12-3 or TRBV12-4 to TRBJ1-1; D gene uncertain. Trimming left V 7 bases short and J 5 bases short, with 11 bases between. The CDR3 spans 12 residues. The CDR3 bases are TGTGCCAGCACCTTCGAGGCTACTGAAGCTTTCTTT. Translated, it gives CASTFEATEAFF.

V and J are TRBV24-1 and TRBJ1-1, with 7 bases aligning to TRBD1. This CDR3 is built from 16 residues. V lost 4 bases and J lost 5; bases outside the gene matches: 12. Germline values: CDR1 KGHDR, CDR2 SFDVKD. The CDR3 reads CATSDPRPGGATEAFF. DNA of the CDR3: TGTGCCACCAGTGACCCTCGCCCAGGGGGAGCGACTGAAGCTTTCTTT.

J is TRBJ1-1 and V is TRBV7-9; 7 bases map to TRBD1. Germline V gives CDR1 SEHNR, CDR2 FQNEAQ (reference sequence). V trimming: 3 bases; J trimming: 1 base; junction bases outside the gene matches: 5. The CDR3 runs 15 residues. The CDR3 DNA is TGTGCCAGCAGCTTCCGACAGGGAGCGAACACTGAAGCTTTCTTT. It codes for CASSFRQGANTEAFF.

In this sample, this clone turned up once. The gene calls are TRBV27 and TRBJ1-5; TRBD1 is a possible D gene (6 bases). Germline values: CDR1 MNHEY, CDR2 SMNVEV (reference sequence). V was trimmed by 6 bases and J by 3 bases, leaving 12 bases between them. The CDR3 contains 14 residues. The CDR3 reads CASRPTGNNQPQHF. The CDR3 DNA reads as TGTGCCAGCAGGCCCACAGGGAACAATCAGCCCCAGCATTTT.

The chain is built from TRBV7-8 and TRBJ1-5; D not resolved. The ends were cut back, 1 base at V and 3 bases at J, with 10 bases in the middle. There are 15 residues in the CDR3. Germline V gene data show CDR1 as SGHVS and CDR2 as FQNEAQ. CDR3 region: CASSLERQINQPQHF. In nucleotides, the CDR3 is TGTGCCAGCAGCTTAGAGCGCCAGATCAATCAGCCCCAGCATTTT. Supplemented by reference TRBV7-8 and TRBJ1-5, the full variable domain reads GAGVSQSPRYKVAKRGQDVALRCDPISGHVSLFWYQQALGQGPEFLTYFQNEAQLDKSGLPSDRFFAERPEGSVSTLKIQRTQQEDSAVYLCASSLERQINQPQHFGDGTRLSIL.

The chain carries TRBV2 and TRBJ1-5; D remains ambiguous. V was shortened by 0 bases and J by 5 bases, with 8 bases between the two germline ends. CDR3 length: 14 amino acids. The germline V gene encodes CDR1 SNHLY and CDR2 FYNNEI. CDR3 sequence (DNA): TGTGCCAGCAGTGAAGCTGGGAGGGATCAGCCCCAGCATTTT. It codes for CASSEAGRDQPQHF. The whole variable domain, filled in from reference TRBV2 and TRBJ1-5, reads EPEVTQTPSHQVTQMGQEVILRCVPISNHLYFYWYRQILGQKVEFLVSFYNNEISEKSEIFDDQFSVERPDGSNFTLKIRSTKLEDSAMYFCASSEAGRDQPQHFGDGTRLSIL.

The rearrangement joins TRBV2 to TRBJ2-1, with 13 positions matching TRBD2. Trimming cost V 7 bases and J 9 bases; bases outside gene matches: 12. The germline CDR1 and CDR2 sequences are SNHLY and FYNNEI. The CDR3 contains 16 residues. CDR3 sequence (DNA): TGTGCCAGCATGGGGGGACTAGCGGGACTTCGCGGTGAGCAGTTCTTC. It specifies CASMGGLAGLRGEQFF.